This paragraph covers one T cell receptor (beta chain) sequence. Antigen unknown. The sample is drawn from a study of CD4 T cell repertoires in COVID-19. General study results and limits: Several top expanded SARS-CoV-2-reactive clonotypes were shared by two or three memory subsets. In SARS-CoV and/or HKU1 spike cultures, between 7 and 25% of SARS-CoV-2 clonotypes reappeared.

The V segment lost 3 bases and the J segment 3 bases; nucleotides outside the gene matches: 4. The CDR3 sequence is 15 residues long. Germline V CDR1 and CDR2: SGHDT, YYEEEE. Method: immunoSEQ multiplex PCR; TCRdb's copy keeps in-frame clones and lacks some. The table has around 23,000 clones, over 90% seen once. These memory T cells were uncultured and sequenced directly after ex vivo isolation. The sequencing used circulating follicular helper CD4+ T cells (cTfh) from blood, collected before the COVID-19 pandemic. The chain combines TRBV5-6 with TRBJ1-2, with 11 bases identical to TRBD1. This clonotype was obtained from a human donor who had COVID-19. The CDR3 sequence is CASSYRTGGYYGYTF. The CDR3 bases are TGTGCCAGCAGCTATCGGACAGGGGGCTACTATGGCTACACCTTC.